Sequencing of this T cell receptor (beta chain) was carried out in a study of radiotherapy plus CTLA-4 blockade in lung cancer. Study-wide background: The study recorded objective responses in 18% of patients and disease control in under 35%.

TCRdb's table, derived via immunoSEQ multiplex PCR, lists solely in-frame clones and lacks some. The sample includes over 100,000 clones, just under 90% of them seen just once. Study findings and constraints: After radiotherapy and ipilimumab, tumor-derived clones expanded in peripheral blood.

The CDR3 extends over 14 amino acids. The V end was cut by 7 bases, the J end by 3 bases, with 14 bases between. Germline V CDR1 and CDR2: SGHVS, FQNEAQ. Worth noting for this clone: As yet, its antigen is unknown.

The source material was peripheral blood, sampled from a patient treated with radiotherapy plus ipilimumab. The origin of this receptor is a human donor with non-small cell lung cancer that progressed on radiotherapy plus ipilimumab. V usage is TRBV7-8 and J usage is TRBJ2-3, with D possibly TRBD2 on 5 matching bases. The CDR3 region has the DNA TGTGCCAGCAACCCTCTGAGGGAAACAGATACGCAGTATTTT. Translating gives CASNPLRETDTQYF.